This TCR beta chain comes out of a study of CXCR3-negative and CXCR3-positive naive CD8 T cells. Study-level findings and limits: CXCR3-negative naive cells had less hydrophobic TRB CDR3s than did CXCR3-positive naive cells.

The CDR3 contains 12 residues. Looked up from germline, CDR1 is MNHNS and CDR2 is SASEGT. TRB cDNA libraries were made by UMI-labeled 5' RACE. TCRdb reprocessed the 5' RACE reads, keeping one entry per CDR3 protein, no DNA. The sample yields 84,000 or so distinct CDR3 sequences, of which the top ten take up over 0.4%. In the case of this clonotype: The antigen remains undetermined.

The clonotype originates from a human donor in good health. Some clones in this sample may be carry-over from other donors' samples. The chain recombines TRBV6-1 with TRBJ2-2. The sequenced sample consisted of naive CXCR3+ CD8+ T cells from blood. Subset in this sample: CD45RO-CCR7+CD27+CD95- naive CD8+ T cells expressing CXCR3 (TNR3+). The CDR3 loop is CASMLGSGELFF.